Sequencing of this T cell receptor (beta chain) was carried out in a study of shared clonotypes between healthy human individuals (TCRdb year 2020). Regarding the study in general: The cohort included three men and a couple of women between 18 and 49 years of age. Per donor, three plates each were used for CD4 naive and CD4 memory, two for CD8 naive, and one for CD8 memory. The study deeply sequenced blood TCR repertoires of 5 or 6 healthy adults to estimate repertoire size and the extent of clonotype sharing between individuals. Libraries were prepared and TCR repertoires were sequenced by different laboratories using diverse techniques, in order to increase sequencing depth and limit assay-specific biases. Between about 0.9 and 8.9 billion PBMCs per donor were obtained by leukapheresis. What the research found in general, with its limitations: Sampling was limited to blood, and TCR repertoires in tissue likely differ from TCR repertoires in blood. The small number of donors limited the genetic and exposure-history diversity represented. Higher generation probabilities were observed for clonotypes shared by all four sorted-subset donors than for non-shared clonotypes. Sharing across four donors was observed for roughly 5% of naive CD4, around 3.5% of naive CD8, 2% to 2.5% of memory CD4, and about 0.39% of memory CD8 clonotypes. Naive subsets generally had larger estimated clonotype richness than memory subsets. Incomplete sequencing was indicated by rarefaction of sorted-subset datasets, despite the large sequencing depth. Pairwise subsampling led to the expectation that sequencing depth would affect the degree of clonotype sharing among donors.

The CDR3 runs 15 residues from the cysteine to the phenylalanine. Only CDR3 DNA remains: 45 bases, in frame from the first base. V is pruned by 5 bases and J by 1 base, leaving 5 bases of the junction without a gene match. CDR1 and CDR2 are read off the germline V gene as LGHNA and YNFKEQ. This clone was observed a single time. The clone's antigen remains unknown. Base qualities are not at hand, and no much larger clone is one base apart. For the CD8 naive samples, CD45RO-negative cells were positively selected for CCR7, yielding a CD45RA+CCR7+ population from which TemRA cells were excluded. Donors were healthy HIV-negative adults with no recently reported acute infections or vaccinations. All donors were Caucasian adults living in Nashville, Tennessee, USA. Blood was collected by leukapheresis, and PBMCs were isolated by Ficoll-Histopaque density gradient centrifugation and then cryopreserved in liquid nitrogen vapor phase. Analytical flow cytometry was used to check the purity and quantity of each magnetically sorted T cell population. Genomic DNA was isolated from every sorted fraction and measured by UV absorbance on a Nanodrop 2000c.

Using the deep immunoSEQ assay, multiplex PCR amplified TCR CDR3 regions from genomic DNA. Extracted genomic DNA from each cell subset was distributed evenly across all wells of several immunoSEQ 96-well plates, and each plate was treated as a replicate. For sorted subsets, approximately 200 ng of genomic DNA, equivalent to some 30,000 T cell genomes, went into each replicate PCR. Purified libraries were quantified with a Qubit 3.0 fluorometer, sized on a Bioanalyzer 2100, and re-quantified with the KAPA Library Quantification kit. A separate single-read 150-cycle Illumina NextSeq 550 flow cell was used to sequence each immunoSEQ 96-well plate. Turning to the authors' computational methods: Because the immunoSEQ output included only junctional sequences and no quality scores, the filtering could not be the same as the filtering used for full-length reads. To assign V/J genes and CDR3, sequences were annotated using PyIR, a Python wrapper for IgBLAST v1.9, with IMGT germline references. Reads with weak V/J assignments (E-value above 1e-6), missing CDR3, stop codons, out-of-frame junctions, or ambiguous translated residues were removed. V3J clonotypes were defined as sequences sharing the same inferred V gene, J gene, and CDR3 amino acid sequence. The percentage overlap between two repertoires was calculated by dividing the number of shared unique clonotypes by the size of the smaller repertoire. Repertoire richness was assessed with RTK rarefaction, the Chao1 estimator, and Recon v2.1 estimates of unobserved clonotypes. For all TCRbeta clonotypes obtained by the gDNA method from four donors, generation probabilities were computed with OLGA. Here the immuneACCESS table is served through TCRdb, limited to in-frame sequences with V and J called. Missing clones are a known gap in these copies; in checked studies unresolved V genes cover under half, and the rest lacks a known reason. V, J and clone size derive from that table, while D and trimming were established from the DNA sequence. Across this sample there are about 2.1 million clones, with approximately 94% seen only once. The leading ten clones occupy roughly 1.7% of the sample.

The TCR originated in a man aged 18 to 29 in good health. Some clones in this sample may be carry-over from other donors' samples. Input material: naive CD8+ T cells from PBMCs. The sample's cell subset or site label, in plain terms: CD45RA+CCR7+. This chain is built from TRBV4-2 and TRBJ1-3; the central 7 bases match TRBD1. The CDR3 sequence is CASSADRASGNTIYF. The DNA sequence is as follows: TGTGCCAGCAGCGCCGACAGGGCGTCTGGAAACACCATATATTTT.